Each of the 14 T cell receptor beta chains below was sequenced from the same sample in a study of shared clonotypes between healthy human individuals. Using immunoSEQ multiplex PCR, the repertoire was profiled, and TCRdb retains in-frame clones only, with some absent. The sample records some 510,000 clones, 79% being singletons. The sequenced material came from PBMCs. These receptors originate from a woman aged 40 to 50 in good health. Some clones in this sample may be carry-over from other donors' samples.

V is TRBV5-4 and J is TRBJ1-1; 7 positions agree with TRBD1. The CDR3 is 14 amino acids. V was pared by 4 bases and J by 0 bases, with 3 bases of the junction left unmatched. Germline loops: CDR1 SGHNT, CDR2 YYREEE (reference sequence). The CDR3 coding sequence is TGTGCCAGCAGCGGGGGACAGCTGAACACTGAAGCTTTCTTT. It is translated as CASSGGQLNTEAFF.

On this clone itself: Different DNA sequences within this sample yield the same CDR3. This sequence joins TRBV5-1 and TRBJ2-5; no clear D. CDR3 length equals 12 residues. Germline lookup yields CDR1 SGHRS and CDR2 YFSETQ. The V end lost 1 base, the J end lost 4 bases, and 5 bases lay between the germline ends. Here the CDR3 reads CASSLSGETQYF. Here the CDR3 DNA reads TGCGCCAGCAGCTTGTCCGGAGAGACCCAGTACTTC.

J is TRBJ2-5 and V is TRBV4-1; possibly TRBD2 for D (6 bases). Germline loops: CDR1 MGHRA, CDR2 YSYEKL. Between the trimmed V and J ends, which lost 6 bases and 1 base, there was a span of 15 bases. CDR3 length: 15 residues. CDR3 in amino acids: CASSPLDGSQETQYF. Here the CDR3 DNA reads TGCGCCAGCAGTCCCCTGGACGGGAGCCAAGAGACCCAGTACTTC.

The chain employs TRBV5-4 and TRBJ2-1; TRBD2 aligns across 12 bases. V lost 4 bases and J lost 9; bases outside the gene matches: 5. The CDR3 has 14 residues. Germline CDR1 and CDR2: SGHNT and YYREEE (reference sequence). The CDR3 is CASSPPGLAGEQFF. The CDR3 nucleotides are TGTGCCAGCAGCCCCCCGGGACTAGCGGGTGAGCAGTTCTTC.

Comment on this clone: Other nucleotide sequences from this sample produce the same CDR3. The rearrangement uses TRBV2 and TRBJ2-3, with D unclear. Trimming removed 6 bases from V and 4 bases from J, with 8 bases in between. The CDR3 length is 12 residues. Per germline, CDR1 SNHLY and CDR2 FYNNEI. The CDR3 region is CASRERADTQYF. CDR3 nucleotides: TGTGCCAGCAGGGAAAGAGCAGATACGCAGTATTTT.

The chain carries TRBV7-9 and TRBJ2-2, with 8 bases identical to TRBD2. The CDR3 consists of 14 residues. Germline loops: CDR1 SEHNR, CDR2 FQNEAQ (reference sequence). V dropped 4 bases and J dropped 4; count of bases not matched to a gene: 2. CDR3 loop: CASSSAGGTGELFF. In nucleotides, the CDR3 is TGTGCCAGCAGCTCCGCGGGGGGCACCGGGGAGCTGTTTTTT.

J is TRBJ1-1 and V is TRBV28; 7 positions agree with TRBD1. This CDR3 region has 15 residues. CDR1 MDHEN and CDR2 SYDVKM come from the germline V gene. The V and J ends lost 4 bases and 1 base, in that order; junction bases with no gene match: 6. CDR3 sequence reads: CASSSGTAANTEAFF. The CDR3 DNA is TGTGCCAGCAGTTCCGGGACAGCAGCGAACACTGAAGCTTTCTTT.

This chain uses TRBV6-6 with TRBJ1-1; D gene ambiguous. Germline V lookup: CDR1 MNHNY, CDR2 SVGAGI (reference sequence). Trimming removed 4 bases from V and 3 bases from J, with 12 bases in between. The CDR3 is made up of 14 amino acids. The CDR3 reads CASSSERYDTEAFF. CDR3 sequence (DNA): TGTGCCAGCAGTTCCGAGAGATACGACACTGAAGCTTTCTTT.

In this sample, this clone turned up a few times. Other DNA sequences from this sample encode an identical CDR3 as well. V is TRBV9 and J is TRBJ2-2, with 9 nucleotides matching TRBD2. The CDR3 runs 15 residues. The V and J ends lost 2 bases and 2 bases, in that order; junction bases with no gene match: 1. CDR1 and CDR2 (germline): SGDLS, YYNGEE. CDR3 protein: CASSVTSGNTGELFF. Written as DNA, the CDR3 is TGTGCCAGCAGCGTGACTAGCGGTAACACCGGGGAGCTGTTTTTT.

The rearrangement joins TRBV18 to TRBJ2-7; D perhaps matches TRBD2 (5 bases). Trimming removed 3 bases from V and 3 bases from J, with 12 bases in between. This CDR3 has 14 residues. Germline V gives CDR1 KGHSH, CDR2 LQKENI. For the CDR3, the DNA is TGTGCCAGCTCACCGGGTCTCCGGGACTACGAGCAGTACTTC. It codes for CASSPGLRDYEQYF.

CDR3 nucleotide sequence: TGTGCCAGCAGCTTGGGCCCGGGTGAGGGGACTAACTATGGCTACACCTTC. Protein sequence: CASSLGPGEGTNYGYTF. The rearrangement joins TRBV5-5 to TRBJ1-2; TRBD1 is a possible D gene (5 bases). V was shortened by 0 bases and J by 0 bases, with 15 bases between the two germline ends. CDR1 is SGHKS, CDR2 YYEKEE, per germline (reference sequence). CDR3 size: 17 residues.

The CDR3 nucleotides read TGTGCCAGCATCGGGGGATTAGGAGAGGGAGACACAGATACGCAGTATTTT. This sequence encodes CASIGGLGEGDTDTQYF. V gene TRBV27 combines with J gene TRBJ2-3; D possibly corresponds to TRBD2 (6 bases). The ends were cut back, 7 bases at V and 2 bases at J, with 22 bases in the middle. Germline V gene data show CDR1 as MNHEY and CDR2 as SMNVEV (reference sequence). This CDR3 region has 17 residues.

The V and J genes are TRBV5-1 and TRBJ2-7; 7 nucleotides align to TRBD1. The germline CDR1 and CDR2 sequences are SGHRS and YFSETQ. The junction had 8 bases not matched to a gene; V was cut back by 1 base and J by 4 bases. This CDR3 region has 15 residues. CDR3 sequence (DNA): TGCGCCAGCAGCTTGACCCCTACAGGGGTGTACGAGCAGTACTTC. Its translation: CASSLTPTGVYEQYF.

V and J are TRBV4-1 and TRBJ1-5; no reliable D call. Germline assignment: CDR1 MGHRA and CDR2 YSYEKL. V shed 3 bases and J shed 0 bases, with 9 bases lying between them. The CDR3 has 15 amino acids. The CDR3, as DNA: TGCGCCAGCAGCCATTCGCGTAATAGCAATCAGCCCCAGCATTTT. Its translation: CASSHSRNSNQPQHF.